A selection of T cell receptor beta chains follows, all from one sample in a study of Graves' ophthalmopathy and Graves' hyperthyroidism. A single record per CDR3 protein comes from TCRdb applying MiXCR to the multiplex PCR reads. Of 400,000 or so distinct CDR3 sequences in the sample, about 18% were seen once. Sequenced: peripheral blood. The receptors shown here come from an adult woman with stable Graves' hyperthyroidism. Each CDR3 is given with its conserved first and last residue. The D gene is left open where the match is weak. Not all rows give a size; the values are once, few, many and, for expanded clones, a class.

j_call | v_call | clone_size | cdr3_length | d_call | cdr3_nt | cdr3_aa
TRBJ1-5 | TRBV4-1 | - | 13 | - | TGCGCCAGCAGCCGGGGGTTGAGTCAGCCCCAGCATTTT | CASSRGLSQPQHF
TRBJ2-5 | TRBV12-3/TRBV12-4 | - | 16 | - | TGTGCCAGCAGTTTAGGGCGGTTGCTAAAGCCAGAGACCCAGTACTTC | CASSLGRLLKPETQYF
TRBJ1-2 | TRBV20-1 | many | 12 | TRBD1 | TGCAGTGCTATTACAGGGGGCTGGGGCTACACCTTC | CSAITGGWGYTF
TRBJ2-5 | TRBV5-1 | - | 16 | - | TGCGCCAGCACCTCCTTAGCGGCGGACTACCAAGAGACCCAGTACTTC | CASTSLAADYQETQYF
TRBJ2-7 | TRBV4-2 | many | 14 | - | TGTGCCAGCAGCCAGGACAGCCCATCCCTCGAGCAGTACTTC | CASSQDSPSLEQYF
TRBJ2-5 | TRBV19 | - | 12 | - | TGTGCCAGTAGTGGGAGGAAAGAGACCCAGTACTTC | CASSGRKETQYF
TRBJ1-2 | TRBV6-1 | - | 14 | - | TGTGCCAGCAGTGCACCCCCAGGGATGAATGGCTACACCTTC | CASSAPPGMNGYTF
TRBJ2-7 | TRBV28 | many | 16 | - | TGTGCCAGCAAACAAACCGGGACCTCCAGCTCCTACGAGCAGTACTTC | CASKQTGTSSSYEQYF
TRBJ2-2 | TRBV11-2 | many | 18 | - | TGTGCCAGCAGCCCGTACAGGTACACCACCTCGAACACCGGGGAGCTGTTTTTT | CASSPYRYTTSNTGELFF
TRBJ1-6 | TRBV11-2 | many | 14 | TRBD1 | TGTGCCAGCAGCACCGGGACAGCTAATTCACCCCTCCACTTT | CASSTGTANSPLHF
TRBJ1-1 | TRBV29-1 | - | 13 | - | TGCAGCGTTGCGTGGACGGAGAACACTGAAGCTTTCTTT | CSVAWTENTEAFF
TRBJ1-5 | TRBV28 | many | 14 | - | TGTGCCAGCAGTTCGGGCGGCACGAGTCAAGCCCAGCATTTT | CASSSGGTSQAQHF
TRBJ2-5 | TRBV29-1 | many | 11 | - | TGCAGCGTTGATGGGGCGGAGACCCAGTACTTC | CSVDGAETQYF
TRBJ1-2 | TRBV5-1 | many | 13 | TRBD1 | TGCGCCAGCAGCTTGGCAACAGGGGAAGGCTACACCTTC | CASSLATGEGYTF
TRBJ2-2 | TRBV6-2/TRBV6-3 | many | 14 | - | TGTGCCAGCAGTCGACAGGGACTCACCGGGGAGCTGTTTTTT | CASSRQGLTGELFF
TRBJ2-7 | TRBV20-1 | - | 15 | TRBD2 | TGCAGTGCTAGTGGATTAGCGGGAGGTACCTACGAGCAGTACTTC | CSASGLAGGTYEQYF
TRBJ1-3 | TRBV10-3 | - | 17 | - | TGTGCCATCAGTGAGTTTCGGGACTTGGGCCGCGGAAACACCATATATTTT | CAISEFRDLGRGNTIYF
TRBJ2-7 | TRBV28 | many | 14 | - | TGTGCCAGCAGTAGACAGGTATTGGTCTACGAGCAGTACTTC | CASSRQVLVYEQYF
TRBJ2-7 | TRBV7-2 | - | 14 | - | TGTGCCAGCAGCTACGACAGGCAGGCTGTCGAGCAGTACTTC | CASSYDRQAVEQYF
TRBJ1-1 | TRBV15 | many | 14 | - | TGTGCCACCAGCAGAGTGACTGTAAACACTGAAGCTTTCTTT | CATSRVTVNTEAFF
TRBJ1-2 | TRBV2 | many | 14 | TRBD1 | TGTGCCAGCAGTGAATCGGGAGGGGGCGGGCGCTACACCTTC | CASSESGGGGRYTF
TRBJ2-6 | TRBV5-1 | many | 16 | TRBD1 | TGCGCCAGCAGCTTGGAAGGGGGCGCTGGGGCCAACGTCCTGACTTTC | CASSLEGGAGANVLTF
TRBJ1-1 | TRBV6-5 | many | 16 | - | TGTGCCAGCAGTTTTGCTGTGGGACCGAGGAACACTGAAGCTTTCTTT | CASSFAVGPRNTEAFF
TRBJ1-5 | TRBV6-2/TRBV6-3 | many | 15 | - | TGTGCCAGCAGCCCCTTCCTGAATAGCAATCAGCCCCAGCATTTT | CASSPFLNSNQPQHF
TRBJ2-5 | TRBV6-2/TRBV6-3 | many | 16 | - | TGTGCCAGCAGTCGACCCCCCGGGGGCAGCCAAGAGACCCAGTACTTC | CASSRPPGGSQETQYF
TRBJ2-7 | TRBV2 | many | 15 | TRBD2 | TGTGCCGCGGGAGGGCGGGAGCTTTCAGGTTACGAGCAGTACTTC | CAAGGRELSGYEQYF
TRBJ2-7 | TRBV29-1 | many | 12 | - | TGCAGCGTCAGTCAGGGTCCCTACGAGCAGTACTTC | CSVSQGPYEQYF
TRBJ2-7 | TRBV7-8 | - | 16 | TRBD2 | TGTGCCAGCAGCTTAGCCGGGGCTAGCGGATTTTACGAGCAGTACTTC | CASSLAGASGFYEQYF
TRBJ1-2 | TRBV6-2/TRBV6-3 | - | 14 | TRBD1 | TGTGCCAGCAGTGACCAGGGGGCGAGGACTGGCTACACCTTC | CASSDQGARTGYTF
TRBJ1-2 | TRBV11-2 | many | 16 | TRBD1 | TGTGCCAGCAGCTTAGGACAGGGGGCGGCTAACTATGGCTACACCTTC | CASSLGQGAANYGYTF
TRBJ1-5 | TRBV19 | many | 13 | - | TGTGCCAGTAGTATTGCGGACAAGCAGCCCCAGCATTTT | CASSIADKQPQHF
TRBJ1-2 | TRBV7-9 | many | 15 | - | TGTGCCAGCAGCTTTCCACCCTCAGGGTTGCCTGGCTACACCTTC | CASSFPPSGLPGYTF
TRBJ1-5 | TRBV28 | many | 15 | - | TGTGCCAGCAGGCCTCACCTACAGGGTAATCAGCCCCAGCATTTT | CASRPHLQGNQPQHF
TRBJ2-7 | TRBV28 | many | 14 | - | TGTGCCAGCAGTCCACGGCGGATTAGCTACGAGCAGTACTTC | CASSPRRISYEQYF
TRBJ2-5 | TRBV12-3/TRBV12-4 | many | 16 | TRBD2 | TGTGCCGGCGGCAGCCTAGCGGGAGGGGCCCAAGAGACCCAGTACTTC | CAGGSLAGGAQETQYF
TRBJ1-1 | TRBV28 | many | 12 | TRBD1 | TGTGCCAGCAGTCCTGGGACAGGGGAAGCTTTCTTT | CASSPGTGEAFF
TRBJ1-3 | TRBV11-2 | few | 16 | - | TGTGCCAGCAGCTTAGATCGCCGGGGCGCAGGAAACACCATATATTTT | CASSLDRRGAGNTIYF
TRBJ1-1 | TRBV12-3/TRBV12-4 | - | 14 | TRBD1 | TGTGTCAGCAGTTGGACAGGGGCGAACACTGAAGCTTTCTTT | CVSSWTGANTEAFF
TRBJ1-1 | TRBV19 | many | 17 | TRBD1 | TGTGCCAGTAAACCTGTGACAGGGTCGAGGAGAGGGACTGAAGCTTTCTTT | CASKPVTGSRRGTEAFF
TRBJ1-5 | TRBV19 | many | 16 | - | TGTGCCAGTAGTATTTCAGGTTCGGCCAACAATCAGCCCCAGCATTTT | CASSISGSANNQPQHF
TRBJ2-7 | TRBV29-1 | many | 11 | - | TGCAGCGTTGGGACCAACTACGAGCAGTACTTC | CSVGTNYEQYF
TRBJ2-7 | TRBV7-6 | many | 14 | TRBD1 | TGTGCCAGCAGCTTAGGACAGGGGGTAGGCGAGCAGTACTTC | CASSLGQGVGEQYF
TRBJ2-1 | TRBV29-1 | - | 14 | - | TGCAGCGGCTCCACTGGGAGCTCCTACAATGAGCAGTTCTTC | CSGSTGSSYNEQFF
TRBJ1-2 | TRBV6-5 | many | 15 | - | TGTGCCAGCAGTTACTCGAGCGGGCTCGTTGGTGGCTACACCTTC | CASSYSSGLVGGYTF
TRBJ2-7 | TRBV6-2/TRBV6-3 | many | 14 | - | TGTGCCAGCAGTTATTGGACCCGGGCCGGGGAGCAGTACTTC | CASSYWTRAGEQYF
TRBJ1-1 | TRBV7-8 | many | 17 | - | TGTGCCAGCAGCTTAGATTCTAGTTTCTGGGTGAACACTGAAGCTTTCTTT | CASSLDSSFWVNTEAFF
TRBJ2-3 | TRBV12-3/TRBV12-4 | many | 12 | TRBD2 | TGTGCCAGCAGTTCCGTATCGGGGGGACAGTATTTT | CASSSVSGGQYF
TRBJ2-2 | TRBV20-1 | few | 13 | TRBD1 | TGCAGTGCTCGGGACAGGGTTACCGGGGAGCTGTTTTTT | CSARDRVTGELFF
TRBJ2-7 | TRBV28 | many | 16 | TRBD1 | TGTGCCAGCAGTGAGACCGGGACAGGGGGGCTCTACGAGCAGTACTTC | CASSETGTGGLYEQYF
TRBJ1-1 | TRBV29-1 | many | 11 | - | TGCAGCGTACGACAGAACACTGAAGCTTTCTTT | CSVRQNTEAFF
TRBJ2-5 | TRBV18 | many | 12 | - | TGTGCCAGCTCACCAGCGCAAGAGACCCAGTACTTC | CASSPAQETQYF
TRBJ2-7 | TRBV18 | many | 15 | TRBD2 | TGTGCCAGCTCACCTTATACTAGCGCCACCTACGAGCAGTACTTC | CASSPYTSATYEQYF
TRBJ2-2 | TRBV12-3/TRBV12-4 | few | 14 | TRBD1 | TGTGCCAGCAGAACAGGGGGTTTCACCGGGGAGCTGTTTTTT | CASRTGGFTGELFF